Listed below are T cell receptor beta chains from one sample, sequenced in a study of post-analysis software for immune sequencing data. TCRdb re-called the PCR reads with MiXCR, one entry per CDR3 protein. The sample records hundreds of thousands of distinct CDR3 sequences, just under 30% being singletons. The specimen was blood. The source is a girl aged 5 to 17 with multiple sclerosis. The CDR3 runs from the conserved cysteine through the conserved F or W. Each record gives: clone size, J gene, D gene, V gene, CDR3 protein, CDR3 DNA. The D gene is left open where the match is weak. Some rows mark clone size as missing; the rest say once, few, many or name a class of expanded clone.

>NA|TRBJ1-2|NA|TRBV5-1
CASNRDGFYGYTF
TGCGCCAGCAACAGGGACGGATTCTATGGCTACACCTTC
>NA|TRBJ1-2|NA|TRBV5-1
CASSLKLTEKSGGYTF
TGCGCCAGCAGCTTGAAATTAACTGAGAAGTCCGGTGGCTACACCTTC
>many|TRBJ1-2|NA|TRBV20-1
CSASLRQGDYGYTF
TGCAGTGCTAGCCTCCGGCAGGGCGACTATGGCTACACCTTC
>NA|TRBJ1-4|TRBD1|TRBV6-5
CASSSWATGNEKLFF
TGTGCCAGCAGTTCATGGGCGACAGGGAATGAAAAACTGTTTTTT
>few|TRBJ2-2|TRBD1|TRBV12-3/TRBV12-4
CASSPSTGGSTGELFF
TGTGCCAGCAGCCCTAGTACAGGGGGGTCCACCGGGGAGCTGTTTTTT
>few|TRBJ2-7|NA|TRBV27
CASSLSGGFPYEQYF
TGTGCCAGCAGTTTATCAGGCGGGTTCCCCTACGAGCAGTACTTC
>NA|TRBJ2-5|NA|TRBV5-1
CASDKGEITEKETQYF
TGCGCCAGCGATAAAGGGGAAATAACAGAGAAGGAGACCCAGTACTTC
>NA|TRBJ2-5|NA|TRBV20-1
CSRTSISGGTQYF
TGCAGCAGAACTAGCATTAGCGGTGGGACCCAGTACTTC
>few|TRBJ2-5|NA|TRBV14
CASSQGAGTQYF
TGTGCCAGCAGCCAAGGGGCGGGGACCCAGTACTTC
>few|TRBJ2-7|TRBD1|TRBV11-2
CASRQEGTGSPYEQYF
TGTGCCAGCAGACAAGAAGGGACAGGGAGTCCCTACGAGCAGTACTTC
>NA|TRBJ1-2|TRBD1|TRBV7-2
CASSFIGDRNYGYTF
TGTGCCAGCAGCTTCATAGGGGACAGAAACTATGGCTACACCTTC
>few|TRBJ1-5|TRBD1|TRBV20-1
CSAGGDRENQPQHF
TGCAGTGCTGGGGGGGACAGGGAGAATCAGCCCCAGCATTTT
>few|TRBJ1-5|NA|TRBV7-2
CASSYSRWGSNQPQHF
TGTGCCAGCAGCTATTCCAGGTGGGGGAGCAATCAGCCCCAGCATTTT
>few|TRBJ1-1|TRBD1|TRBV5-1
CASSSAGRGGTGSFF
TGCGCCAGCAGCTCCGCCGGTCGTGGGGGGACAGGGTCTTTCTTT
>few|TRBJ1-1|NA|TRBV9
CASSVGAGTEAFF
TGTGCCAGCAGCGTAGGGGCTGGGACCGAAGCTTTCTTT
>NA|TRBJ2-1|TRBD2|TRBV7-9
CASSLVRLAGGTNYNEQFF
TGTGCCAGCAGCTTAGTCAGGCTAGCGGGAGGCACAAACTACAATGAGCAGTTCTTC